These 5 T cell receptor beta chains originate from one sample sequenced in a study of T cells in tuberculosis. Repertoires were generated with immunoSEQ multiplex PCR, while TCRdb's copy carries only in-frame clones and drops some. The table shows under 45,000 clones, with about 93% occurring only once. Material: PBMCs. The receptor set was obtained from a donor between 5 and 29 years old with latent tuberculosis or without tuberculosis infection.

This sequence joins TRBV19 and TRBJ1-1, with 9 nucleotides matching TRBD1. The CDR3 totals 15 residues. Germline V lookup: CDR1 LNHDA, CDR2 SQIVND (reference sequence). J gave up 1 base and V 3 bases, and 3 bases lay outside the gene matches. This CDR3 reads CASSITGGGNTEAFF. In DNA, the CDR3 is TGTGCCAGTAGTATCACAGGGGGCGGGAACACTGAAGCTTTCTTT.

This clone was seen once. J is TRBJ1-1 and V is TRBV6-1; 10 nucleotides agree with TRBD1. The CDR3 totals 15 residues. Germline V gene data show CDR1 as MNHNS and CDR2 as SASEGT. V lost 7 bases and J lost 5; bases outside the gene matches: 10. The CDR3 DNA sequence: TGTGCCAGCATAGAGAGACAGGGGGCGAAGACTGAAGCTTTCTTT. Translation gives CASIERQGAKTEAFF.

This clone was seen once. This chain joins TRBV25-1 and TRBJ1-3; unclear D gene. Trimming stripped 4 bases from V and 0 bases from J, with 13 bases between. CDR3 length: 16 residues. Germline values: CDR1 MGHDK, CDR2 SYGVNS. CDR3 sequence (DNA): TGTGCCAGCAGTGGAGGATCACCCCGCTCTGGAAACACCATATATTTT. Its translation: CASSGGSPRSGNTIYF. The complete variable domain, with remaining parts taken from reference TRBV25-1 and TRBJ1-3, reads EADIYQTPRYLVIGTGKKITLECSQTMGHDKMYWYQQDPGMELHLIHYSYGVNSTEKGDLSSESTVSRIRTEHFPLTLESARPSHTSQYLCASSGGSPRSGNTIYFGEGSWLTVV.

The rearrangement uses TRBV5-1 and TRBJ2-3, with TRBD1 matching over 8 bases. CDR3 length: 15 amino acids. CDR1 SGHRS and CDR2 YFSETQ come from the germline V gene. The junction had 4 bases not matched to a gene; V was cut back by 4 bases and J by 0 bases. The CDR3 spells CASSATGASTDTQYF. The CDR3 nucleotides are TGCGCCAGCAGCGCGACAGGGGCTAGCACAGATACGCAGTATTTT.

This sequence joins TRBV28 and TRBJ1-2; maybe TRBD1 (6 bases). The CDR3 is 18 residues long. V was pared by 1 base and J by 4 bases, with 22 bases between. The germline CDR1 and CDR2 sequences are MDHEN and SYDVKM. CDR3 loop: CASSLLGLDSPPFYGYTF. As DNA, the CDR3 is TGTGCCAGCAGTTTATTAGGCTTGGACAGCCCTCCTTTCTATGGCTACACCTTC.